This T cell receptor (beta chain) was documented in a study of response to subunit inactivated influenza vaccine. Study conclusions and caveats: Each seasonal influenza vaccination, the authors suggested, recruits few new T cells.

Germline trimming cut 6 bases from V and 1 base from J; bases unmatched to any gene: 0. Germline assignment: CDR1 ENHRY and CDR2 SYGVKD. There are 13 residues in the CDR3. TCRdb processed the RT-PCR reads anew with MiXCR; each CDR3 protein has one entry. The sample includes about 480,000 distinct CDR3 sequences, approximately 13% of them seen just once. Notes on this clonotype: No antigen is known for it.

Here the sequenced sample was PBMCs from blood, taken roughly 46 days after vaccination. The V call is TRBV10-3, the J call TRBJ2-1, with TRBD1 matching over 7 bases. This TCR was recovered from a middle-aged man who received an inactivated influenza vaccine. The CDR3 spells CAIRDRSYNEQFF. CDR3 bases: TGTGCCATCAGGGACAGGTCCTACAATGAGCAGTTCTTC.